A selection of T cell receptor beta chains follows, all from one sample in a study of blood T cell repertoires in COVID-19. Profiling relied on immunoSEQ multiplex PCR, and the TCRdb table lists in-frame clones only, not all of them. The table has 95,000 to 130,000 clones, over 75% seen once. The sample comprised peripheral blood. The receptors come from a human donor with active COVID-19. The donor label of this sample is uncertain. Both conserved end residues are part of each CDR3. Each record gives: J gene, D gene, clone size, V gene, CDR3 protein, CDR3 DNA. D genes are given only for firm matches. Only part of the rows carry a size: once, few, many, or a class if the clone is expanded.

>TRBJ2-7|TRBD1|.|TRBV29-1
CSVVDRRTYEQYF
TGCAGCGTTGTGGACAGGCGAACCTACGAGCAGTACTTC
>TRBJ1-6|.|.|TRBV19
CASMGPGYDPLHF
TGTGCCAGTATGGGTCCAGGATACGATCCCCTCCACTTT
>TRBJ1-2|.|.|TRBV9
CASSVDQNYGYTF
TGTGCCAGCAGCGTAGACCAGAACTATGGCTACACCTTC
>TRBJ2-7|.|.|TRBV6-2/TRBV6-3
CASSYSPKDYSYEQYF
TGTGCCAGCAGTTACTCCCCGAAGGACTACTCCTACGAGCAGTACTTC
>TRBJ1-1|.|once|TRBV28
CASSPLQGNTEAFF
TGTGCCAGCAGTCCCCTGCAGGGGAACACTGAAGCTTTCTTT
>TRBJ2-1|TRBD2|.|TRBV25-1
CASSEASGGALEQFF
TGTGCCAGCAGTGAAGCTAGCGGGGGGGCCCTTGAGCAGTTCTTC
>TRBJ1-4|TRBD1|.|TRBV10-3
CAISEGTGSEKLFF
TGTGCCATCAGTGAAGGGACAGGGAGTGAAAAACTGTTTTTT
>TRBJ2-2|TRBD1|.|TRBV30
CAWSRGTGFSGELFF
TGTGCCTGGAGTCGGGGGACAGGGTTTTCCGGGGAGCTGTTTTTT
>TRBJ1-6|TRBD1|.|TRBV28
CASSTWTGLTPSPLHF
TGTGCCAGCAGTACTTGGACAGGATTAACCCCTTCACCCCTCCACTTT
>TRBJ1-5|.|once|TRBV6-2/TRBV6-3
CASSSYSNQPQHF
TGTGCCAGCAGTTCTTATAGCAATCAGCCCCAGCATTTT
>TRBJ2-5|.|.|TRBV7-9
CASSLASPRKMQETQYF
TGTGCCAGCAGCTTAGCCTCTCCGCGGAAGATGCAAGAGACCCAGTACTTC
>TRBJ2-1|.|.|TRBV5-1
CASSSQGPYNEQFF
TGCGCCAGCAGCTCACAGGGACCCTACAATGAGCAGTTCTTC
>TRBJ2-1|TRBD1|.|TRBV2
CASSEYRGNEQFF
TGTGCCAGCAGTGAGTACAGGGGCAATGAGCAGTTCTTC
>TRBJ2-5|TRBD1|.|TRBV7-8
CASSLHFLRSTGGQQETQYF
TGTGCCAGCAGCTTACACTTTCTTCGGTCGACAGGGGGGCAACAAGAGACCCAGTACTTC
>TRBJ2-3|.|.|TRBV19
CASSIGSSPPFSTDTQYF
TGTGCCAGTAGTATTGGGTCTAGCCCACCCTTCAGCACAGATACGCAGTATTTT
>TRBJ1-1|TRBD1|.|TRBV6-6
CASSHRDRARSEAFF
TGTGCCAGCAGTCATAGGGACAGGGCCAGGTCTGAAGCTTTCTTT
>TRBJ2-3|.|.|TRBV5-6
CASSLGTSTDTQYF
TGTGCCAGCAGCTTGGGAACTAGCACAGATACGCAGTATTTT
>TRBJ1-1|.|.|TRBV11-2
CASSIREAFF
TGTGCCAGCAGCATCAGGGAAGCTTTCTTT
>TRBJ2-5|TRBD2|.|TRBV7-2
CASSLDGGLGGETQYF
TGTGCCAGCAGCTTAGATGGTGGCCTGGGGGGGGAGACCCAGTACTTC
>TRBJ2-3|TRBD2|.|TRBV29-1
CSVPLAGGIKAVTDTQYF
TGCAGCGTCCCCCTGGCGGGGGGGATCAAAGCCGTCACAGATACGCAGTATTTT
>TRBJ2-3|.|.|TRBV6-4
CASSRDNTDTQYF
TGTGCCAGCAGTCGAGACAACACAGATACGCAGTATTTT
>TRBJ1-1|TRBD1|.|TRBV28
CFSGTDTNTEAFF
TGCTTCTCCGGGACAGATACGAACACTGAAGCTTTCTTT
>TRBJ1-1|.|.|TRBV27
CASRLQSNTEAFF
TGTGCCAGCAGATTACAGTCGAACACTGAAGCTTTCTTT
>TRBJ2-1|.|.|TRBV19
CASSATDYNEQFF
TGTGCCAGTAGTGCGACAGACTACAATGAGCAGTTCTTC
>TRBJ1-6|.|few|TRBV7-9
CASSPSRSSPLHF
TGTGCCAGCAGCCCTAGCAGGAGTTCACCCCTCCACTTT
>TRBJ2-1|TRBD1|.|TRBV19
CASSTKGQRDYNEQFF
TGTGCCAGTAGTACAAAGGGACAGCGAGATTACAATGAGCAGTTCTTC
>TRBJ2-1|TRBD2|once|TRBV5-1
CASSPSGLAVYNEQFF
TGCGCCAGCAGCCCGTCGGGACTAGCGGTCTACAATGAGCAGTTCTTC
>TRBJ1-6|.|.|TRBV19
CASGGSYNSPLHF
TGTGCCAGTGGCGGCTCCTATAATTCACCCCTCCACTTT
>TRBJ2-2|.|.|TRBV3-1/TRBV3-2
CASPNEAEDRKVHRAGTGELFF
TGTGCCAGCCCTAATGAGGCCGAGGACCGGAAGGTGCACAGGGCGGGCACCGGGGAGCTGTTTTTT
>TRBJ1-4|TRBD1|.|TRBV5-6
CASSSRDRANEKLFF
TGTGCCAGCAGCTCCCGGGACAGGGCTAATGAAAAACTGTTTTTT
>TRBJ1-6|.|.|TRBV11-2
CASRGHFNSPLHF
TGTGCCAGCCGTGGGCACTTTAATTCACCCCTCCACTTT
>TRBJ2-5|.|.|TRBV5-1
CASSWGDFGLETQYF
TGCGCCAGCAGCTGGGGGGATTTTGGTTTAGAGACCCAGTACTTC
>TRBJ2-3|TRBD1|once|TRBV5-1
CASSQTGALTDTQYF
TGCGCCAGCAGCCAAACAGGGGCGTTGACAGATACGCAGTATTTT
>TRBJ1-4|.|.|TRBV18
CASSPSSRTNEKLFF
TGTGCCAGCTCACCGTCGAGTCGCACTAATGAAAAACTGTTTTTT
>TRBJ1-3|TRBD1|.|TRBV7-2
CASSSPPGQGLGNTIYF
TGTGCCAGCAGCTCCCCGCCCGGACAGGGCCTTGGAAACACCATATATTTT
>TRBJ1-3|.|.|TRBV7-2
CASSEQIPSGNTIYF
TGTGCCAGCAGCGAACAGATACCCTCTGGAAACACCATATATTTT
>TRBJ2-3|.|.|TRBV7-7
CASSFQGTDTQYF
TGTGCCAGCAGCTTCCAGGGGACAGATACGCAGTATTTT
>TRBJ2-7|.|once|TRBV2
CASSQGGGSEQYF
TGTGCCAGCAGTCAGGGCGGCGGAAGCGAGCAGTACTTC
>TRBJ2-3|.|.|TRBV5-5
CASSFLVAGFTDTQYF
TGTGCCAGCAGCTTCCTAGTTGCGGGGTTCACAGATACGCAGTATTTT
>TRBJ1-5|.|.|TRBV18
CASSPPRTVQPQHF
TGTGCCAGCTCACCACCCCGGACAGTTCAGCCCCAGCATTTT
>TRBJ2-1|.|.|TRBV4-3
CASSQNYRESNEQFF
TGCGCCAGCAGCCAAAATTACAGGGAGAGCAATGAGCAGTTCTTC
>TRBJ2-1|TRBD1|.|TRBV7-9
CASSPTDRGGGEQFF
TGTGCCAGCAGTCCTACGGACAGGGGGGGAGGTGAGCAGTTCTTC
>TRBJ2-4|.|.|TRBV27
CASSLEGERAKNIQYF
TGTGCCAGCAGTTTAGAGGGGGAACGGGCCAAAAACATTCAGTACTTC
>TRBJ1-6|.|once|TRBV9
CASSVEGGSPLHF
TGTGCCAGCAGCGTAGAAGGCGGGTCACCCCTCCACTTT
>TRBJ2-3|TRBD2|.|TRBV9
CASSLVPGGSTDTQYF
TGTGCCAGCAGCTTAGTCCCGGGGGGATCGACAGATACGCAGTATTTT
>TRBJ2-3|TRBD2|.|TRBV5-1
CASSSQPGLALTDTQYF
TGCGCCAGCAGCTCGCAGCCGGGACTAGCGCTCACAGATACGCAGTATTTT
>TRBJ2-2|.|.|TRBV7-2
CASSLSGAGELFF
TGTGCCAGCAGCCTGTCCGGGGCCGGGGAGCTGTTTTTT
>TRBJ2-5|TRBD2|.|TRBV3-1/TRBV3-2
CASSPGLAEPQETQYF
TGTGCCAGCAGCCCAGGACTAGCGGAGCCACAAGAGACCCAGTACTTC
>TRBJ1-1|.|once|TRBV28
CASSGGGGRETEAFF
TGTGCCAGCAGTGGGGGCGGGGGGCGTGAGACTGAAGCTTTCTTT
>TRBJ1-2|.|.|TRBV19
CASSIFYGYTF
TGTGCCAGTAGTATCTTCTATGGCTACACCTTC
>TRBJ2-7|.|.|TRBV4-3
CASSQGLVGGEQYF
TGCGCCAGCAGCCAAGGACTAGTAGGTGGCGAGCAGTACTTC
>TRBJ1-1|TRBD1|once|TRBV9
CASSGYRGVGTEAFF
TGTGCCAGCAGCGGTTACAGGGGAGTGGGCACTGAAGCTTTCTTT
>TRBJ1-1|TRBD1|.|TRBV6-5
CASRDRAVTEAFF
TGTGCCAGCAGGGACAGGGCCGTCACTGAAGCTTTCTTT